The TCR beta chain described here comes from a study of CD8 T cells in ankylosing spondylitis. This clonotype was observed many times. V was shortened by 5 bases and J by 0 bases, with 10 bases between the two germline ends. The CDR3 consists of 14 residues. TCRdb passed the 5' RACE reads through MiXCR, listing each CDR3 protein once. Among some 350,000 distinct CDR3 sequences listed, under 15% were seen once. The sequenced material came from blood, either unsorted or a sorted T cell fraction (not recorded which). The chain links TRBV12-3 or TRBV12-4 to TRBJ2-5; D is perhaps TRBD1 (6 bases). This clonotype originated in a male donor with ankylosing spondylitis or in good health (not recorded which). The CDR3 is CASSPTGYQETQYF. The CDR3 nucleotides are TGTGCCAGCAGTCCTACAGGGTACCAAGAGACCCAGTACTTC.